The 8 T cell receptor beta chains presented below share a single source sample, sequenced in a study of beta chain features in type 1 diabetes. As every portion of the isolated RNA was reverse transcribed, the sequencing read expressed TCRB transcripts. Only in-frame clones appear in the TCRdb table, and some are missing; sequencing was by immunoSEQ multiplex PCR. The sample yields a few hundred thousand clones, 14% seen once. The sequencing input was naive CD4+ T cells from blood. The receptor set was obtained from a young man in good health.

V gene TRBV9 combines with J gene TRBJ2-5; D unresolved. This CDR3 has 13 amino acids. The germline V gene encodes CDR1 SGDLS and CDR2 YYNGEE. Deletions cut 1 base from V and 5 bases from J, with 9 bases between. The CDR3, as DNA: TGTGCCAGCAGCGTATCCGTGTCTGAGACCCAGTACTTC. Amino acids: CASSVSVSETQYF. Full variable domain (missing parts from reference TRBV9 and TRBJ2-5): DSGVTQTPKHLITATGQRVTLRCSPRSGDLSVYWYQQSLDQGLQFLIQYYNGEERAKGNILERFSAQQFPDLHSELNLSSLELGDSALYFCASSVSVSETQYFGPGTRLLVL.

This clone appeared a few times. The rearrangement uses TRBV30 and TRBJ1-5; D is unclear. V lost 0 bases and J lost 7, with 13 bases in between. Germline V gene lookup returns CDR1 GTSNPN and CDR2 SVGIG (reference sequence). The length of the CDR3 is 14 residues. The CDR3 loop is CAWSVLGGEQPQHF. The CDR3 DNA follows: TGTGCCTGGAGTGTACTTGGCGGGGAACAGCCCCAGCATTTT.

This clone has only a few counts. The chain carries TRBV10-3 and TRBJ2-6, with a tentative D call TRBD1 (5 bases). The V end lost 8 bases, the J end lost 4 bases, and 12 bases lay between the germline ends. The CDR3 totals 14 residues. Germline V gives CDR1 ENHRY, CDR2 SYGVKD. The CDR3 coding sequence is TGTGCCATCGGGGCGGTTGGAGGGGCCAACGTCCTGACTTTC. Amino acid sequence: CAIGAVGGANVLTF.

Notes on this clone: Additional DNA sequences in this sample encode the identical CDR3. The chain employs TRBV30 and TRBJ1-3, with D unresolved. Germline CDR1 is GTSNPN and CDR2 is SVGIG (reference sequence). The CDR3 is 11 amino acids. V was pared by 1 base and J by 7 bases, with 5 bases between. DNA of the CDR3: TGTGCCTGGAGTGGAGGGAACACCATATATTTT. It translates to CAWSGGNTIYF.

On this clone itself: The junction and the germline gene differ at one end; a read error may be behind it. The J gene is TRBJ1-4, the V gene TRBV29-1; no firm D call. The germline gives CDR1 SQVTM, CDR2 ANQGSEA. The CDR3 runs 12 residues. The CDR3 sequence: CRVGQDNEKLFF. The CDR3 coding sequence is TGCAGAGTTGGTCAGGATAATGAAAAACTGTTTTTT.

The chain employs TRBV4-3 and TRBJ2-1, with D perhaps assigned TRBD1 or TRBD2 (5 bases each). Trimming shortened V by 1 base and J by 6 bases, and 10 bases separated the two germline ends. Germline V gene data show CDR1 as LGHNA and CDR2 as YSLEER. The CDR3 contains 14 residues. The CDR3 loop is CASSQAGRSNEQFF. The CDR3 nucleotides are TGCGCCAGCAGCCAAGCGGGACGATCCAATGAGCAGTTCTTC.

V is TRBV4-1 and J is TRBJ1-3; D ambiguous. The germline V gene encodes CDR1 MGHRA and CDR2 YSYEKL. V was clipped by 7 bases and J by 7 bases, with 20 bases between them. This CDR3 spans 15 amino acids. This CDR3 reads CASTEQAVTVNTIYF. DNA for the CDR3: TGCGCCAGCACGGAGCAGGCAGTCACCGTGAACACCATATATTTT.

The chain recombines TRBV27 with TRBJ2-1, with 7 bases fitting TRBD2. The CDR3 sequence is 14 residues long. With 11 bases clipped from V and 4 bases from J, the junction kept 11 bases outside the gene matches. Germline loops: CDR1 MNHEY, CDR2 SMNVEV (reference sequence). In DNA form, the CDR3 reads TGTGCCGCCGGCCGACCGGGACTATACAATGAGCAGTTCTTC. It yields the protein CAAGRPGLYNEQFF.